The T cell receptor (beta chain) described here comes from a study of neoadjuvant nivolumab and ipilimumab in lung cancer. The study's findings and limits: Compared with tumor-adjacent uninvolved lung, resected tumors showed greater richness and clonality.

Trimming cost V 2 bases and J 6 bases; bases outside gene matches: 9. The CDR3 is 16 amino acids. Germline V gives CDR1 LNHDA, CDR2 SQIVND (reference sequence). With regard to this clone: Its antigen remains unidentified.

Clones were sequenced by immunoSEQ multiplex PCR, and TCRdb holds only the in-frame ones, with some missing. The sample has about 27,000 clones, roughly 76% seen once. This sequence was found in an adult with non-small cell lung cancer. Sample: tumor tissue, taken after neoadjuvant nivolumab, alone or with ipilimumab, at or shortly before surgery. The V call is TRBV19, the J call TRBJ2-3; 9 bases line up with TRBD2. CDR3 region: CASSISHSGGIDTQYF. The DNA of the CDR3 is TGTGCCAGTAGTATAAGTCACAGCGGGGGGATCGATACGCAGTATTTT. The full variable domain, its missing parts supplied by reference TRBV19 and TRBJ2-3, is DGGITQSPKYLFRKEGQNVTLSCEQNLNHDAMYWYRQDPGQGLRLIYYSQIVNDFQKGDIAEGYSVSREKKESFPLTVTSAQKNPTAFYLCASSISHSGGIDTQYFGPGTRLTVL.